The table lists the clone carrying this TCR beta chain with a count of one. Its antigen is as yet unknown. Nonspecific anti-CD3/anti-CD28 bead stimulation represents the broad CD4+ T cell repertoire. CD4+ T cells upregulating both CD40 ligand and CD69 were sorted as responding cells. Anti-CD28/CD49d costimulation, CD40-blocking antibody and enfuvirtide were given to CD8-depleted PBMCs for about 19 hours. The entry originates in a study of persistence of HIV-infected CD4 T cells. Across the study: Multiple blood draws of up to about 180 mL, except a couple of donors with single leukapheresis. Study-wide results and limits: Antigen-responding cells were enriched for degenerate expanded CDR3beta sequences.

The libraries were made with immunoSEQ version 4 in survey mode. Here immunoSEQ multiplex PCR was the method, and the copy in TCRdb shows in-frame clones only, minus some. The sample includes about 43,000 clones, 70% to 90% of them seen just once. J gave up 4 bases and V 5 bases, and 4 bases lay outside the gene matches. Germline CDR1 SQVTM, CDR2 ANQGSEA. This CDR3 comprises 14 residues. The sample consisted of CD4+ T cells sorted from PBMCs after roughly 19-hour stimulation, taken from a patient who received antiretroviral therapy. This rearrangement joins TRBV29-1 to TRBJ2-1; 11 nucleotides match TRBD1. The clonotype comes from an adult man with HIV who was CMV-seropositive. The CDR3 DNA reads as TGCAGCGTTTGGACAGGGGGCTCATACAATGAGCAGTTCTTC. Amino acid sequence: CSVWTGGSYNEQFF.